Described below is a single T cell receptor (beta chain) sequence and its context. This CDR3 region has 14 residues. V gave up 10 bases and J gave up 8 bases, with 23 bases separating them. Per the germline V gene, CDR1 is MNHEY and CDR2 is SMNVEV (reference sequence). Only in-frame clones appear in the TCRdb table, and some are missing; sequencing was by immunoSEQ multiplex PCR. This table has almost 200,000 clones, roughly 90% appearing once. The entry originates in a study of blood T cell repertoires in COVID-19. Study information: COVID-19 samples from acute and convalescent phases originated in the United States, Italy and Spain.

Cohorts were assigned according to the clinical history that participants reported. Recovered status in Cohort 3 required two negative PCRs, clearance, or symptom resolution. This TCR was sampled from a woman aged 18-30 years who had recovered from COVID-19. Sample: PBMCs or T cells enriched from blood (not recorded which). The rearrangement uses TRBV27 and TRBJ1-2; D might be TRBD1 (5 bases). The CDR3, as DNA: TGTGCCACCAAGAAGTCAACGACAGTCCTCGGCTACACCTTC. This encodes CATKKSTTVLGYTF.